A single sample is the source of the 19 T cell receptor beta chains below, sequenced in a study. TCRdb redid the calling of the 5' RACE reads with MiXCR, one entry per CDR3 protein. The data show some 57,000 distinct CDR3 sequences, 17% seen once. The sequencing input was naive CD4+ T cells sorted from blood. Subset in this sample: naive CD4+ T cells, CD4+CD45RA+CD25-. These TCRs come from a female donor with breast cancer.

The rearrangement uses TRBV24-1 and TRBJ1-5; D gene ambiguous. Trimming took off 1 base at V and 1 base at J, with 4 bases between the two ends. The CDR3 spans 14 residues. Germline CDR1 KGHDR, CDR2 SFDVKD. This CDR3 reads CATSDFGSNQPQHF. In nucleotides, the CDR3 is TGTGCCACCAGTGATTTCGGGAGCAATCAGCCCCAGCATTTT.

In the case of this clonotype: A much larger clone is a single base away; this may be a read error. This chain joins TRBV5-1 and TRBJ2-3, with TRBD1 as a possible D gene (5 bases). CDR3 length: 15 amino acids. Germline values: CDR1 SGHRS, CDR2 YFSETQ. V lost 4 bases to trimming and J lost 6 bases, with 18 bases between them. The CDR3 DNA sequence: TGCGCCAGCAGCGTGGGGCACGCCGATGCGGATACGCAGTATTTT. Encoded protein: CASSVGHADADTQYF.

Concerning this clonotype: At one end the junction does not follow the germline gene, possibly because of a read error. V gene TRBV19 combines with J gene TRBJ2-1; TRBD1 agrees at 8 bases. CDR1 and CDR2 from the germline V gene are LNHDA and SQIVND (reference sequence). The CDR3 has 15 amino acids. CDR3: CASSMGQVPYNERFF. The CDR3 DNA sequence: TGTGCCAGTAGTATGGGACAGGTGCCCTACAATGAGCGGTTCTTC.

This clonotype was found a few times. In DNA form, the CDR3 reads TGTGCCAGCACAGTGGATAGCAATCAGCCCCAGCATTTT. Amino acid sequence: CASTVDSNQPQHF. The rearrangement uses TRBV28 and TRBJ1-5; D ambiguous. The germline V gene has CDR1 MDHEN and CDR2 SYDVKM. The CDR3 is made up of 13 amino acids. The V gene lost 7 bases and the J gene lost 0 bases, with 7 bases spanning the gap.

In the case of this clonotype: This may be a read error: a much more frequent sequence differs by one nucleotide. The chain is built from TRBV7-9 and TRBJ2-5; D remains ambiguous. Germline V gene sequence: CDR1 SEHNR, CDR2 FQNEAQ (reference sequence). The CDR3 loop spans 13 amino acids. The CDR3 protein is CTSSHSTVETQYF. CDR3 sequence (DNA): TGTACCAGCAGCCACTCTACGGTGGAGACCCAGTACTTC.

The chain carries TRBV9 and TRBJ2-5, with TRBD1 identical over 7 bases. The germline V gene has CDR1 SGDLS and CDR2 YYNGEE. V shed 0 bases and J 5 bases; nucleotides not matched to a gene: 1. The CDR3 runs 13 residues. The CDR3 nucleotides read TGTGCCAGCAGCGTAGGACAGGGTGAGACCCAGTACTTC. Its protein is CASSVGQGETQYF.

This clonotype was counted at least ten times. The V gene is TRBV6-5, the J gene TRBJ1-1; no definite D call. CDR1 and CDR2 (germline): MNHEY, SVGAGI. The CDR3 runs 15 residues. V was cut by 0 bases and J by 0 bases, with 8 bases left in between. In DNA, the CDR3 is TGTGCCAGCAGTTACTCGACCAGGATGAACACTGAAGCTTTCTTT. This encodes CASSYSTRMNTEAFF.

Many counts were recorded for this clonotype. V and J are TRBV5-1 and TRBJ2-1; possibly TRBD2 for D (5 bases). CDR3 length: 12 residues. Germline loops: CDR1 SGHRS, CDR2 YFSETQ. V was trimmed by 7 bases and J by 6 bases, leaving 11 bases between them. This chain's CDR3 is CASLGSGNEQFF. The CDR3 region has the DNA TGCGCCAGCTTAGGGAGCGGCAATGAGCAGTTCTTC.

On this clonotype itself: This likely comes from a read error, as the CDR3 has no conserved phenylalanine or tryptophan at its end. The rearrangement links TRBV7-2 to TRBJ1-1; no reliable D call. The V gene's germline CDR1 is SGHTA and CDR2 FQGNSA. The CDR3 loop spans 16 amino acids. The CDR3 nucleotides are TGTGCCAGCGGCTTAACCCCAGTGGCAGACGGCACTGAAGCTTTCGTT. Translating it yields CASGLTPVADGTEAFV.

This clonotype was counted only a few times. The rearrangement uses TRBV10-3 and TRBJ1-2, with a tentative D call TRBD1 (5 bases). The CDR3 is 13 amino acids. Between the trimmed V and J ends, which lost 6 bases and 0 bases, there was a span of 8 bases. Per germline, CDR1 ENHRY and CDR2 SYGVKD. The CDR3 spells CAIRDTTNYGYTF. In DNA form, the CDR3 reads TGTGCCATCAGGGACACCACTAACTATGGCTACACCTTC.

Comment on this clonotype: With a much larger clone just one base away, this may be a read error. In DNA, the CDR3 is TGTGCGACGACGGGAAGCCTTAGGACAGATACGCAGTATTTT. Encoded protein: CATTGSLRTDTQYF. The chain is built from TRBV7-8 and TRBJ2-3, with D perhaps TRBD2 (5 bases). This CDR3 comprises 14 residues. CDR1 is SGHVS and CDR2 is FQNEAQ in the germline V gene. Looking up the rest from reference TRBV7-8 and TRBJ2-3 gives the full variable domain: GAGVSQSPRYKVAKRGQDVALRCDPISGHVSLFWYQQALGQGPEFLTYFQNEAQLDKSGLPSDRFFAERPEGSVSTLKIQRTQQEDSAVYLCATTGSLRTDTQYFGPGTRLTVL.

CDR3 sequence (DNA): TGTGCCGGGTACCCAAGCAGGCCGGGGACCGGGGAGCTGTTTTTT. It encodes CAGYPSRPGTGELFF. The V call is TRBV12-3 or TRBV12-4, the J call TRBJ2-2; possible D gene TRBD2, 5 bases. The germline V and J ends were trimmed by 11 bases and 5 bases, with 21 bases remaining between them. The CDR3 extends over 15 amino acids.

In its sample, this clonotype was seen many times. The chain is built from TRBV5-1 and TRBJ1-6, with 8 bases aligning to TRBD1. J gave up 11 bases and V 4 bases, and 8 bases lay outside the gene matches. The CDR3 sequence is 14 residues long. Germline CDR1 reads SGHRS; CDR2 reads YFSETQ. CDR3 residues: CASSAGQGRTPLHF. The CDR3 nucleotides are TGCGCCAGCAGCGCAGGACAGGGAAGGACACCCCTCCACTTT.

At least ten counts were recorded for this clonotype. As DNA, the CDR3 is TGTGCCAGCAGCTCCAGGGGTTACGAGCAGTACTTC. Its translation is CASSSRGYEQYF. The chain carries TRBV7-9 and TRBJ2-7, with D perhaps TRBD1 (6 bases). This CDR3 comprises 12 residues. CDR1 is SEHNR and CDR2 is FQNEAQ in the germline V gene (reference sequence). The V end was cut by 4 bases, the J end by 4 bases, with 8 bases between.

The V call is TRBV27, the J call TRBJ2-3; 8 bases fit TRBD2. Germline loops: CDR1 MNHEY, CDR2 SMNVEV (reference sequence). CDR3 length: 17 amino acids. The V gene end was trimmed by 6 bases and the J gene end by 2 bases; junction bases not matched to a gene: 13. CDR3 protein: CASRVSTSDFNTDTQYF. The CDR3 bases are TGTGCCAGCAGGGTCTCGACTAGCGATTTCAACACAGATACGCAGTATTTT.

The CDR3 here is CASSHDGAVIYF. Written as DNA, the CDR3 is TGTGCCAGCAGTCATGACGGTGCGGTCATATATTTT. The V gene is TRBV12-3 or TRBV12-4, the J gene TRBJ1-3, with D unclear. Trimming shortened V by 5 bases and J by 12 bases, and 14 bases separated the two germline ends. The length of the CDR3 is 12 residues.

The genes are TRBV6-6 and TRBJ2-7; TRBD2 matches 12 bases. Looked up from germline, CDR1 is MNHNY and CDR2 is SVGAGI (reference sequence). This CDR3 region has 15 residues. V dropped 7 bases and J dropped 4; count of bases not matched to a gene: 8. Written as DNA, the CDR3 is TGTGCCAGCACTGAACGGGGGACTAGCGGGTACGAGCAGTACTTC. Protein sequence: CASTERGTSGYEQYF.

This clonotype has a count of ten or more. V gene TRBV6-5 combines with J gene TRBJ2-4, with 8 bases lining up with TRBD1. CDR1 is MNHEY, CDR2 SVGAGI, per germline. The V segment lost 5 bases and the J segment 0 bases; nucleotides outside the gene matches: 6. The CDR3 is 16 residues long. CDR3 in DNA: TGTGCCAGCAGTCCACGGACAGGGATAGCCAAAAACATTCAGTACTTC. Translating it yields CASSPRTGIAKNIQYF.

About this clonotype itself: An end of the junction differs from the germline gene, which may be a read error. V and J are TRBV7-2 and TRBJ2-7; possibly TRBD1 for D (6 bases). The germline V gene has CDR1 SGHTA and CDR2 FQGNSA. The CDR3 spans 13 residues. CDR3 amino acids: CASSFYRDNEQCF. The CDR3 coding sequence is TGTGCCAGCAGCTTTTACCGGGACAACGAGCAGTGCTTC.